These 26 T cell receptor beta chains originate from one sample sequenced in a study of Ad26.COV2.S vaccination and SARS-CoV-2 variants. The method was immunoSEQ multiplex PCR; TCRdb's version includes in-frame clones alone and lacks a portion of them. This sample carries about 370,000 clones, about nine tenths of them seen once, and the ten largest clones take 1.5% to 2%. Treatment specified: 15 to 20 received Ad26.COV2.S at low or high dose, single or two shots; about 5 received placebo; per-sample allocation not given. On day 63 after the first injection, vaccine and placebo recipients gave samples. Sequencing was performed on peripheral blood, taken in a trial of Ad26.COV2.S vaccine versus placebo. The receptors stem from a person between 18 and 59 years old who received the Ad26.COV2.S COVID-19 vaccine or a placebo.

The chain couples TRBV4-1 to TRBJ2-1; D is unclear. CDR1 is MGHRA, CDR2 YSYEKL, per germline. This CDR3 has 14 residues. V lost 5 bases to trimming and J lost 3 bases, with 11 bases between them. In DNA, the CDR3 is TGCGCCAGCAGCGATCGGGCAAGCTACAATGAGCAGTTCTTC. It codes for CASSDRASYNEQFF.

The gene calls are TRBV18 and TRBJ2-7; D unresolved. With 3 bases removed from V and 5 bases from J, the gap between germline ends came to 8 bases. The CDR3 runs to 12 residues. From germline, CDR1 is KGHSH and CDR2 LQKENI. CDR3 sequence reads: CASSPSLHEQYF. In DNA form, the CDR3 reads TGTGCCAGCTCACCGAGTTTGCACGAGCAGTACTTC.

The genes are TRBV7-2 and TRBJ2-2; 9 positions match TRBD2. The junction had 14 bases not matched to a gene; V was cut back by 5 bases and J by 7 bases. Germline V gene sequence: CDR1 SGHTA, CDR2 FQGNSA. CDR3 length: 17 amino acids. The CDR3 bases are TGTGCCAGCAGCCGGACTAGCGCCGAGATTTCTTACGGGGAGCTGTTTTTT. Translated, it gives CASSRTSAEISYGELFF.

The gene calls are TRBV7-2 and TRBJ2-3; 10 nucleotides agree with TRBD2. V was clipped by 5 bases and J by 7 bases; unmatched bases: 6. CDR1 SGHTA and CDR2 FQGNSA come from the germline V gene. The CDR3 spans 14 residues. CDR3: CASSPGTSDYTQYF. The CDR3 DNA follows: TGTGCCAGCAGCCCGGGGACTAGCGACTATACGCAGTATTTT.

The rearrangement uses TRBV19 and TRBJ1-2; D perhaps matches TRBD1 (5 bases). V shed 10 bases and J shed 4 bases, with 16 bases lying between them. Per the germline V gene, CDR1 is LNHDA and CDR2 is SQIVND (reference sequence). CDR3 length equals 13 residues. The CDR3 is CAILPDRGYGYTF. CDR3 DNA: TGTGCCATACTACCTGACAGAGGCTATGGCTACACCTTC.

V usage is TRBV19 and J usage is TRBJ1-1; D is uncertain. The CDR3 spans 15 residues. Germline V CDR1 and CDR2: LNHDA, SQIVND (reference sequence). V was pared by 9 bases and J by 0 bases, with 17 bases between. Written as DNA, the CDR3 is TGTGCCAGCCACGAAACATTCCCTCTGAACACTGAAGCTTTCTTT. Translating it yields CASHETFPLNTEAFF.

The chain couples TRBV3-1 (or the pseudogene TRBV3-2) to TRBJ1-2, with D perhaps TRBD1 (6 bases). In germline, CDR1 is LGHDT, CDR2 YNNKEL (reference sequence). The CDR3 runs 16 residues. Trimming took 3 bases from V and 7 from J, leaving 21 bases between them. DNA for the CDR3: TGTGCCAGCAGCCACTCCTGGGGAATACCGGGGGCTGGCTACACCTTC. This translates into CASSHSWGIPGAGYTF.

This chain connects TRBV9 to TRBJ1-2, with unresolved D. V dropped 1 base and J dropped 7 bases, with 17 bases sitting between them. Germline V lookup: CDR1 SGDLS, CDR2 YYNGEE. This CDR3 spans 15 amino acids. The CDR3 nucleotides are TGTGCCAGCAGCGTAACTCCAAATTCGGGAGGTGGCTACACCTTC. Translation gives CASSVTPNSGGGYTF.

J is TRBJ2-3 and V is TRBV6-4, with 8 bases lining up with TRBD2. After removal of 0 bases from V and 6 bases from J, the junction contained 5 bases not matched to a gene. Per germline, CDR1 MRHNA and CDR2 SNTAGT. The CDR3 spans 15 residues. The CDR3 protein is CASSDSGTSGDTQYF. The CDR3 DNA reads TGTGCCAGCAGTGACTCGGGGACTAGTGGCGATACGCAGTATTTT.

The gene calls are TRBV4-2 and TRBJ2-2, with TRBD1 matching over 9 bases. The CDR3 extends over 14 amino acids. Germline loops: CDR1 LGHNA, CDR2 YNFKEQ. With 7 bases clipped from V and 6 bases from J, the junction kept 6 bases outside the gene matches. CDR3 in DNA: TGTGCCAGCACTGGGACAGGGATGGCCGGGGAGCTGTTTTTT. Its translation: CASTGTGMAGELFF.

V usage is TRBV19 and J usage is TRBJ2-3; D unresolved. This CDR3 is 14 amino acids long. Trimming removed 6 bases at V and 0 bases at J, with 10 bases between. The V gene's germline CDR1 is LNHDA and CDR2 SQIVND (reference sequence). The CDR3 nucleotides read TGTGCCAGTAGATTTTCAACTAGCACAGATACGCAGTATTTT. It translates to CASRFSTSTDTQYF.

Here the CDR3 reads CASSARWGAVNTEAFF. The DNA of the CDR3 is TGTGCCAGCAGCGCCCGATGGGGTGCGGTGAACACTGAAGCTTTCTTT. The rearrangement links TRBV3-1 (or the pseudogene TRBV3-2) to TRBJ1-1; D not resolved. Looked up from germline, CDR1 is LGHDT and CDR2 is YNNKEL (reference sequence). V was cut by 5 bases and J by 0 bases, with 16 bases left in between. CDR3 size: 16 residues.

This chain links TRBV4-3 with TRBJ2-3; D remains ambiguous. V lost 2 bases, J lost 3 bases, and 6 bases lay in between. Germline V gene sequence: CDR1 LGHNA, CDR2 YSLEER. This CDR3 is 13 amino acids long. For the CDR3, the DNA is TGCGCCAGCAGCCAACAGATGACAGATACGCAGTATTTT. It translates to CASSQQMTDTQYF.

The chain has TRBV27 and TRBJ2-7; D is possibly TRBD2 (6 bases). Germline CDR1 reads MNHEY; CDR2 reads SMNVEV (reference sequence). V lost 3 bases and J 3 bases, leaving 12 bases between the germline ends. CDR3 length: 14 residues. In DNA, the CDR3 is TGTGCCAGCAGTTTTTCCGGGAGCCACTACGAGCAGTACTTC. It translates to CASSFSGSHYEQYF.

The chain couples TRBV5-1 to TRBJ2-1; 14 nucleotides match TRBD2. Per the germline V gene, CDR1 is SGHRS and CDR2 is YFSETQ. The trim removed 4 bases at V and 6 bases at J, leaving 6 bases unmatched. The CDR3 has 16 amino acids. In DNA form, the CDR3 reads TGCGCCAGCAGCCCGCTCGGACTAGCGGGAGGCAATGAGCAGTTCTTC. Its protein product is CASSPLGLAGGNEQFF. Together with reference TRBV5-1 and TRBJ2-1, the CDR3 gives the full variable domain: KAGVTQTPRYLIKTRGQQVTLSCSPISGHRSVSWYQQTPGQGLQFLFEYFSETQRNKGNFPGRFSGRQFSNSRSEMNVSTLELGDSALYLCASSPLGLAGGNEQFFGPGTRLTVL.

On this clone itself: Within the sample, other DNA sequences also encode this same CDR3. The V and J genes are TRBV7-9 and TRBJ2-7; TRBD1 matches at 7 bases. The V gene end was trimmed by 0 bases and the J gene end by 6 bases; junction bases not matched to a gene: 2. CDR1 SEHNR and CDR2 FQNEAQ come from the germline V gene (reference sequence). There are 13 residues in the CDR3. The CDR3 loop is CASSLAGGREQYF. The CDR3 nucleotides read TGTGCCAGCAGCTTAGCAGGGGGCCGCGAGCAGTACTTC.

The chain uses TRBV7-8 and TRBJ2-1; 7 bases line up with TRBD2. This CDR3 contains 15 residues. The germline V gene has CDR1 SGHVS and CDR2 FQNEAQ. V trimming: 4 bases; J trimming: 5 bases; junction bases outside the gene matches: 8. The chain's CDR3 is CASSSAGLAHNEQFF. The CDR3 DNA reads as TGTGCCAGCAGCTCAGCGGGACTCGCCCACAATGAGCAGTTCTTC.

The rearrangement joins TRBV28 to TRBJ2-7; no firm D call. Trimming left V 6 bases short and J 4 bases short, with 13 bases between. CDR1 MDHEN and CDR2 SYDVKM come from the germline V gene. This CDR3 spans 13 amino acids. The CDR3 is CASSLPPGYEQYF. CDR3 in DNA: TGTGCCAGCAGCTTACCTCCCGGGTACGAGCAGTACTTC. The full variable domain, rest sourced from reference TRBV28 and TRBJ2-7, is DVKVTQSSRYLVKRTGEKVFLECVQDMDHENMFWYRQDPGLGLRLIYFSYDVKMKEKGDIPEGYSVSREKKERFSLILESASTNQTSMYLCASSLPPGYEQYFGPGTRLTVT.

CDR3 DNA sequence: TGTGCCAGCAGTCTAGCGGGAGGCGACAATGAGCAGTTCTTC. Translation gives CASSLAGGDNEQFF. The genes are TRBV3-1 (or the pseudogene TRBV3-2) and TRBJ2-1; 11 nucleotides align to TRBD2. Trimming cost V 6 bases and J 5 bases; bases outside gene matches: 3. Per the germline V gene, CDR1 is LGHDT and CDR2 is YNNKEL (reference sequence). The CDR3 contains 14 residues.

This sequence joins TRBV27 and TRBJ2-1; 9 nucleotides match TRBD1. There are 17 residues in the CDR3. CDR1 is MNHEY, CDR2 SMNVEV, per germline (reference sequence). V gave up 3 bases and J gave up 3 bases; unmatched junction bases: 9. The CDR3 DNA sequence: TGTGCCAGCAGTTTGGCGGACAGGGGCCTAAACTACAATGAGCAGTTCTTC. Translating gives CASSLADRGLNYNEQFF.

This clone showed up just a few times. The CDR3 nucleotides read TGTGCCAGCACCCTGGCCGGGTACAATCAGCCCCAGCATTTT. It translates to CASTLAGYNQPQHF. This chain uses TRBV7-9 with TRBJ1-5; D not certain. The CDR3 runs to 14 residues. Germline V gene data show CDR1 as SEHNR and CDR2 as FQNEAQ (reference sequence). V lost 7 bases and J lost 3, with 13 bases in between.

The chain carries TRBV11-2 and TRBJ1-3, with unresolved D. CDR3 length: 14 amino acids. Germline loops: CDR1 SGHAT, CDR2 FQNNGV. V shed 2 bases and J shed 0 bases, with 5 bases lying between them. The CDR3 is CASSLKHSGNTIYF. The CDR3 nucleotides are TGTGCCAGCAGCTTAAAGCACTCTGGAAACACCATATATTTT.

The rearrangement uses TRBV30 and TRBJ1-4; D unresolved. The germline V gene encodes CDR1 GTSNPN and CDR2 SVGIG (reference sequence). V dropped 0 bases and J dropped 5 bases, with 13 bases sitting between them. The CDR3 covers 15 residues. CDR3 nucleotides: TGTGCCTGGAGTGTAACCCGAAAACAAAATGAAAAACTGTTTTTT. Amino acid sequence: CAWSVTRKQNEKLFF. Variable domain in full (rest from reference TRBV30 and TRBJ1-4): SQTIHQWPATLVQPVGSPLSLECTVEGTSNPNLYWYRQAAGRGLQLLFYSVGIGQISSEVPQNLSASRPQDRQFILSSKKLLLSDSGFYLCAWSVTRKQNEKLFFGSGTQLSVL.

The chain recombines TRBV6-1 with TRBJ2-1; TRBD2 matches at 7 bases. The CDR3 totals 17 residues. Trimming at V came to 2 bases and at J to 7 bases, leaving 14 bases not matched to a gene. Germline values: CDR1 MNHNS, CDR2 SASEGT. Here the CDR3 reads CASSEWPESGVRNEQFF. CDR3 bases: TGTGCCAGCAGTGAATGGCCGGAGAGCGGGGTTCGGAATGAGCAGTTCTTC.

For the CDR3, the DNA is TGTGCCAGCAGCCAAGATCTGACTAGCGGGTACCAAGAGACCCAGTACTTC. Translation: CASSQDLTSGYQETQYF. V and J are TRBV3-1 (or the pseudogene TRBV3-2) and TRBJ2-5, with 10 positions matching TRBD2. Germline CDR1 LGHDT, CDR2 YNNKEL (reference sequence). V was pared by 0 bases and J by 0 bases, with 4 bases of the junction left unmatched. The CDR3 totals 17 residues.

This clone came up once. The chain is built from TRBV5-1 and TRBJ2-3, with 9 bases aligning to TRBD2. CDR3 length equals 15 residues. With V trimmed by 0 bases and J by 6 bases, 5 bases remained unmatched. Germline-derived CDR1 and CDR2 are SGHRS and YFSETQ. The CDR3 reads CASSLGLAERDTQYF. In DNA, the CDR3 is TGCGCCAGCAGCTTGGGACTAGCGGAACGGGATACGCAGTATTTT.